This TCR beta chain was captured in a study of blood T cell repertoires in COVID-19. About the study: There were acute and convalescent COVID-19 samples, and they came from the United States, Italy and Spain.

Looked up from germline, CDR1 is KGHDR and CDR2 is SFDVKD. The CDR3 length is 9 residues. The V gene lost 11 bases and the J gene lost 7 bases, with 7 bases spanning the gap. Method: immunoSEQ multiplex PCR; TCRdb's copy keeps in-frame clones and lacks some. The sample shows about 300,000 clones, 75% to 90% of them seen only once. Enrolled through a virtual design, the participants were between about 18 and 89 years of age and came from 24 US areas. The chain recombines TRBV24-1 with TRBJ1-1, with no clear D. The clonotype comes from a woman aged 40 to 50 who had recovered from COVID-19. Sequencing was performed on PBMCs or T cells enriched from blood (not recorded which). CDR3 residues: CAIGFEAFF. DNA for the CDR3: TGTGCCATCGGGTTTGAAGCTTTCTTT.